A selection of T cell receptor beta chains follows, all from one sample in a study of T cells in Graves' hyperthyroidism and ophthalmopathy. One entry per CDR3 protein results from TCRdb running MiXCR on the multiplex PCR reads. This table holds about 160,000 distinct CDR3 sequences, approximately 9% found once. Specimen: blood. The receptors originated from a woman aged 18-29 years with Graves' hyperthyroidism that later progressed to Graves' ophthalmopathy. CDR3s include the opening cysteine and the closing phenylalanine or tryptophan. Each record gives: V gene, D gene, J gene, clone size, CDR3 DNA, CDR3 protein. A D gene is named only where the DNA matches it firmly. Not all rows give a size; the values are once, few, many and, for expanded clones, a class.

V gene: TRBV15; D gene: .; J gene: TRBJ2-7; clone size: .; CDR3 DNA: TGTGCCACCAGCAGGGGGACGGGATCGGTGGACGAGCAGTACTTC; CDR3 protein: CATSRGTGSVDEQYF
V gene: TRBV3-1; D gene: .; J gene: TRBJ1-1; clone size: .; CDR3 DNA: TGTGCCAGCAGCCATGGACAGAACACTGAAGCTTTCTTT; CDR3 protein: CASSHGQNTEAFF
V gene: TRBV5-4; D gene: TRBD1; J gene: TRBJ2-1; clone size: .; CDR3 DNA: TGTGCCAGCAACACCGGGACAGCATCCTACAATGAGCAGTTCTTC; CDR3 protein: CASNTGTASYNEQFF
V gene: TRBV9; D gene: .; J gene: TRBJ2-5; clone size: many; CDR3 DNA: TGTGCCAGCAGCGCCGGGACGGGGGAAGAGACCCAGTACTTC; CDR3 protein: CASSAGTGEETQYF
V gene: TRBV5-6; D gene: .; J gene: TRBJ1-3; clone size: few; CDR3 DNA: TGTGCCAGCAGCCCACGCCGCTACTCTGGAAACACCATATATTTT; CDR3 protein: CASSPRRYSGNTIYF
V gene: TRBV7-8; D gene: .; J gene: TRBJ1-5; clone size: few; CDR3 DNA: TGTGCCAGCAGCTTAGGGTCGGGGTCAGATACGCAGCATTTT; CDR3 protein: CASSLGSGSDTQHF
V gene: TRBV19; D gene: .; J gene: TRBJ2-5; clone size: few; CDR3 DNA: TGTGCCAGCGAAAATTTGGGGGACCAAGGGACCCAGTACTTC; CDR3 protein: CASENLGDQGTQYF
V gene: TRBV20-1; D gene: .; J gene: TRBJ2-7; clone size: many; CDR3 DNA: TGCAGTGCTAGATCCCAGGACAGCGGCGACCTCGGGCAGTACTTC; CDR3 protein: CSARSQDSGDLGQYF
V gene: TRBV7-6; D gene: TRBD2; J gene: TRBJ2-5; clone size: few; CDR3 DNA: TGTGCCAGCAGCTCTGCCACTAGCGGGAGGTACTTTGAGGGCGAGACCCAGTACTTC; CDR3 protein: CASSSATSGRYFEGETQYF
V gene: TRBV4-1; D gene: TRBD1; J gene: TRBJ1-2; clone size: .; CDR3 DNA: TGCGCCAGCAGCCAAGTAACAGGGGGCGGCTATGGCTACACCTTC; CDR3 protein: CASSQVTGGGYGYTF
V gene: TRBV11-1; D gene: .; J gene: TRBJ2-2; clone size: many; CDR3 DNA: TGTGCCAGCAGCTTGGGCCCAGCGAGGGGCACCGGGGAGCTGTTTTTT; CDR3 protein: CASSLGPARGTGELFF
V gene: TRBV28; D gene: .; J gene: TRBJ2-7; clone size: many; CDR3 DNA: TGTGCCAGCAGTTCACCGCAGGGGGGGACCTACGAGCAGTACTTC; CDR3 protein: CASSSPQGGTYEQYF
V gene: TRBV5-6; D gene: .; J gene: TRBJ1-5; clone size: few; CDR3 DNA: TGTGCCAGCAGCTTGGGGAGGGGAAAGAGCAATCAGCCCCAGCATTTT; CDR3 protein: CASSLGRGKSNQPQHF
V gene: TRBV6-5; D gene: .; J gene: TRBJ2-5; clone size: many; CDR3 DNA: TGTGCCAGCAGTTACTCTCACGGGCTAGGAGAGACCCAGTACTTC; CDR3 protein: CASSYSHGLGETQYF
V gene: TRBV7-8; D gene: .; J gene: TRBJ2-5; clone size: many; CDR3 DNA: TGTGCCAGCAGCTTAGTCGAGGGAAAGACCCAGTACTTC; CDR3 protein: CASSLVEGKTQYF
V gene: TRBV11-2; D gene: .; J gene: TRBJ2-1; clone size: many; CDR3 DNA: TGTGCCAGCAGCCTCAGCAGACGGGCGGCGTCCTACAATGAGCAGTTCTTC; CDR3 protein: CASSLSRRAASYNEQFF
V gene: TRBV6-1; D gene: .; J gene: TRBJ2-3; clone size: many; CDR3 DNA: TGTGCCAGCAGTCAGAAAGATACGCAGTATTTT; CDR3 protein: CASSQKDTQYF
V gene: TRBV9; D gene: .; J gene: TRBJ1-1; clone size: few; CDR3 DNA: TGTTCCAGCAGCGTTGACACGAACACTGAAGCTTTCTTT; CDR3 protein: CSSSVDTNTEAFF
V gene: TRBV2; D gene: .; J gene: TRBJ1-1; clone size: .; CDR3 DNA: TGTGCCAGCAGTGCGTTTATTCAGGGGAGGCACACTGAAGCTTTCTTT; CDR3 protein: CASSAFIQGRHTEAFF
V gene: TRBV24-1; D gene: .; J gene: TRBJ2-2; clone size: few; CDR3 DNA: TGTGCCACCAGTGTTGCCCCGTTTCTAGGATGGGGGTTAGGAGGGGAGCTGTTTTTT; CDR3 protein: CATSVAPFLGWGLGGELFF
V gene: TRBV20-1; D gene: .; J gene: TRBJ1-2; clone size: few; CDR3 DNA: TGCAGTGCTAGTCAGGGTTATTCCAGCCATGGCTACACCTTC; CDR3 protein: CSASQGYSSHGYTF
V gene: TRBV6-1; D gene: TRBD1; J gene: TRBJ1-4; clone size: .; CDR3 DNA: TGTGCCAGCAGCCGCGGGACAGTAGATGAAAAACTGTTTTTT; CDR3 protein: CASSRGTVDEKLFF
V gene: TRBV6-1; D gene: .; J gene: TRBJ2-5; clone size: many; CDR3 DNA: TGTGCCAGCACAAGCTTGATACAGTCCCTGCAAGAGACCCAGTACTTC; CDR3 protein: CASTSLIQSLQETQYF
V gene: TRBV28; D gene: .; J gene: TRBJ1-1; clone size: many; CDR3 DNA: TGTGCCAGCAGTTTAAGTAAGGGGACCACTGAAGCTTTCTTT; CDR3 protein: CASSLSKGTTEAFF
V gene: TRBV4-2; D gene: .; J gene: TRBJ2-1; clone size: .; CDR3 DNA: TGTGCCAGCAGCCAAGACCAGAATGAGCAGTTCTTC; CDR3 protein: CASSQDQNEQFF
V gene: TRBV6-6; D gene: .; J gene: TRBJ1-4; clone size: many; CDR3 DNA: TGTGCCAGCAGTTACGGGGGACGGGGGAAACTGTTTTTT; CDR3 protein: CASSYGGRGKLFF
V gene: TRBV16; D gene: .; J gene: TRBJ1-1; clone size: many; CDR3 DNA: TGTGCCAGCAGCCAGCCGCTGAACACTGAAGCTTTCTTT; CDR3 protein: CASSQPLNTEAFF
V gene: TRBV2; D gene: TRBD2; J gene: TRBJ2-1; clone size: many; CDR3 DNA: TGTGCCAGCAGGCGGACTAGCGGGATCGGAAATGAGCAGTTCTTC; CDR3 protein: CASRRTSGIGNEQFF
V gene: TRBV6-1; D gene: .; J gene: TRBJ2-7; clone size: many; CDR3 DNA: TGTGCCAGCAGTCACACGTCACAGGTACTCTCCTACGAGCAGTACTTC; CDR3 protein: CASSHTSQVLSYEQYF
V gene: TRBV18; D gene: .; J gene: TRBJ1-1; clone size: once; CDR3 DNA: TGTGCCAGCTCACATCCGGGGCCTGAAGCTTTCTTT; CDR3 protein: CASSHPGPEAFF
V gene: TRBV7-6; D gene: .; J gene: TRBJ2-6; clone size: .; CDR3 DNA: TGTGCCAGCATATCGCCGGGACGCAACTCTGGGGCCAACGTCCTGACTTTC; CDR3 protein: CASISPGRNSGANVLTF
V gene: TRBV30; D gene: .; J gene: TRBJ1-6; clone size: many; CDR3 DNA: TGTGCCTGGAAGGGGACGGCAAATTCACCCCTCCACTTT; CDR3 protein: CAWKGTANSPLHF
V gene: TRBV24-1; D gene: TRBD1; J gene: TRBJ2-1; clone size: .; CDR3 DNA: TGTGCCACCAGTGAAGCGACAGGGGGCCACAATGAGCAGTTCTTC; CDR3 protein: CATSEATGGHNEQFF
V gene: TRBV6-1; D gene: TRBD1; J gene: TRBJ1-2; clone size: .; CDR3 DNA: TGTGCCAGCAGGAAGGACAGGGGGCATTTTTATGGCTACACCTTC; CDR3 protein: CASRKDRGHFYGYTF
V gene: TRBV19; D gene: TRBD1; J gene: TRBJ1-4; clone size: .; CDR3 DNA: TGTGCCAGTATGGGACAGGGGGCGCGTCTTGAAAAACTGTTTTTT; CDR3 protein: CASMGQGARLEKLFF
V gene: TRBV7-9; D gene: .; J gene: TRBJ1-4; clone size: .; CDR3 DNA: TGTGTCAGCAGCAACGACCTCTATGATGAAAAACTGTTTTTT; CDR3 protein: CVSSNDLYDEKLFF
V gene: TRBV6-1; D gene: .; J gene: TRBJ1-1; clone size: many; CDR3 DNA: TGTGCCAGCAGTGGGTTAGCAATCACTGAAGCTTTCTTT; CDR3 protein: CASSGLAITEAFF
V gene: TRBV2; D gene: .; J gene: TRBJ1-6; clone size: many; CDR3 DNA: TGTGCCAGCAGTGAAGCTAAGTGGTATCGAAATTCACCCCTCCACTTT; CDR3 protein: CASSEAKWYRNSPLHF
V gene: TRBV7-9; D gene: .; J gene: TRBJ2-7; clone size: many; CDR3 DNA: TGTGCCAGCAGCTCCAAGCCTAGACCCCCGTCAGGCGAGCAGTACTTC; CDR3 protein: CASSSKPRPPSGEQYF
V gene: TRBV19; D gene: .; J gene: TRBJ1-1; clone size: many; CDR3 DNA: TGTGCCAGTAGTATAGATGCGGACCCGAGCACTGAAGCTTTCTTT; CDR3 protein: CASSIDADPSTEAFF
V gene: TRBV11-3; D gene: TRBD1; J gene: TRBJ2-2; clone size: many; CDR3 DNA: TGTGCCAGCAGCTTGGGACAGGGGAACACCGGGGAGCTGTTTTTT; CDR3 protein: CASSLGQGNTGELFF
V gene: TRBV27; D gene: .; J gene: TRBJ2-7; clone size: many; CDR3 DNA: TGTGCCAGCAGTTTTGGGACTCCATACAGGGGAAGCTCCTACGAGCAGTACTTC; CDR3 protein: CASSFGTPYRGSSYEQYF
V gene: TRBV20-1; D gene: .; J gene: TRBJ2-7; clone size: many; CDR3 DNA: TGCAGTGCTAGAGAACAGCGGGAGCAGTACTTC; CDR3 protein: CSAREQREQYF
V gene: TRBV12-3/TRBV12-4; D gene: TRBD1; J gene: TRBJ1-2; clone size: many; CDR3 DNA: TGTGCCAGCAGTTCCTTGGACAGGAGCTATGGCTACACCTTC; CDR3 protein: CASSSLDRSYGYTF
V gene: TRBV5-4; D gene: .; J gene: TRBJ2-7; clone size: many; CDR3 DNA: TGTGCCAGCAGCTTGATCGACGAGCAGTACTTC; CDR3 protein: CASSLIDEQYF
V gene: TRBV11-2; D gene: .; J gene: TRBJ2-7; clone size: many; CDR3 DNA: TGTGCCAGCAGCTTAATGGAATTCTCCTACGAGCAGTACTTC; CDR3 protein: CASSLMEFSYEQYF
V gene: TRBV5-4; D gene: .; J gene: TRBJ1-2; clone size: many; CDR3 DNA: TGTGCCAGCAGCTTGACAGGGCCCTATGGCTACACCTTC; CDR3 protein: CASSLTGPYGYTF
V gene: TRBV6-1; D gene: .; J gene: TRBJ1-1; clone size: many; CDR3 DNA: TGTGCCAGCAGTTTTGGAGGGGCGCCCCTGAACACTGAAGCTTTCTTT; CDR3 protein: CASSFGGAPLNTEAFF
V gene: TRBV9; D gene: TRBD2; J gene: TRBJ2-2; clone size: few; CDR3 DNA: TGTGCCAGCAGCGTAGGTCAGCCGGGAGGGAACACCGGGGAGCTGTTTTTT; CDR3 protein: CASSVGQPGGNTGELFF
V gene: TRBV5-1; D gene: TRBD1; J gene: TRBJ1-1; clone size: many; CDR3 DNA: TGCGCCAGCAGCACGACAGGGCGGGGAGCTTTCTTT; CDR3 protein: CASSTTGRGAFF
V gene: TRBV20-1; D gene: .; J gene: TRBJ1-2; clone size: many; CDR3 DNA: TGCAGTGCTAGAGTGGAGGGGTTGTATGGCTACACCTTC; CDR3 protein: CSARVEGLYGYTF
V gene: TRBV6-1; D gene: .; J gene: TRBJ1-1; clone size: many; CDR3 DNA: TGTGCCAGCAGCTCCAGGAAGAACACTGAAGCTTTCTTT; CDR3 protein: CASSSRKNTEAFF
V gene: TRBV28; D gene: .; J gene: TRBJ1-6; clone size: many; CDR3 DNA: TGTGCCAGCAGTTTTTTCAGAAATAGTTCACCCCTCCACTTT; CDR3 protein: CASSFFRNSSPLHF
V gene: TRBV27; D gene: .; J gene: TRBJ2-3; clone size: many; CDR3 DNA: TGTGCCAGCAGTTTAGGGATAACAGATACGCAGTATTTT; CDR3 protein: CASSLGITDTQYF
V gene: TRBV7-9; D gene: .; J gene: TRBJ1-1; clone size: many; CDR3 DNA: TGTGCCAGCAGCCCAAGAGAACTGAACACTGAAGCTTTCTTT; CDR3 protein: CASSPRELNTEAFF
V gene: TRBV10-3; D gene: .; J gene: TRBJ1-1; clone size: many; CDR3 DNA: TGTGCCATCAGTGAGTTATATTTGGGGATAATGAACACTGAAGCTTTCTTT; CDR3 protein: CAISELYLGIMNTEAFF
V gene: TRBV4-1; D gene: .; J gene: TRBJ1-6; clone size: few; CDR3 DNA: TGCGCCAGCAGCCAAGATTCGGGCGGTTCACCCCTCCACTTT; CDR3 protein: CASSQDSGGSPLHF
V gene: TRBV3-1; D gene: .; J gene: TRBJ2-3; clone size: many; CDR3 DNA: TGTGCCAGCAAATGGCGGGACAGCGGGCTGTATTTT; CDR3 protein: CASKWRDSGLYF
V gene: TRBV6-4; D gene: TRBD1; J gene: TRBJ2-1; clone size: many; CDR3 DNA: TGTGCCAGCAGTGACTCACCAGGGGGCAATGAGCAGTTCTTC; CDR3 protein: CASSDSPGGNEQFF
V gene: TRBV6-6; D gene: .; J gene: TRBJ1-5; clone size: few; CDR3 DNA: TGTGCCAGCAGTTACGGTGTAGGGGAGGGCAATCAGCCCCAGCATTTT; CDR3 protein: CASSYGVGEGNQPQHF